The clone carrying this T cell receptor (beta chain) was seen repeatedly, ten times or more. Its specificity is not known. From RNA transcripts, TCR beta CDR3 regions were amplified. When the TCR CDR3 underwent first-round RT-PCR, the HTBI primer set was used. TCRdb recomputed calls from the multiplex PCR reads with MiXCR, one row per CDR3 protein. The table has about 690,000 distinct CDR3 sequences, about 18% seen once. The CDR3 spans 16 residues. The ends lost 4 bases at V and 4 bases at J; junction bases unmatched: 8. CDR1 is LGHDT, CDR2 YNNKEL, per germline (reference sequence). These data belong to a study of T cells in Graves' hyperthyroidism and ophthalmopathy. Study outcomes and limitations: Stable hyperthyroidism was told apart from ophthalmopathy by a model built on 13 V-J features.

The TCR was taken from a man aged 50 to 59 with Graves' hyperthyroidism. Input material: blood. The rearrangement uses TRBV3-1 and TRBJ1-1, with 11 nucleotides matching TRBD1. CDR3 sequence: CASSPFEGQGGTEAFF. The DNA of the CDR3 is TGTGCCAGCAGCCCCTTCGAGGGACAGGGGGGCACTGAAGCTTTCTTT.